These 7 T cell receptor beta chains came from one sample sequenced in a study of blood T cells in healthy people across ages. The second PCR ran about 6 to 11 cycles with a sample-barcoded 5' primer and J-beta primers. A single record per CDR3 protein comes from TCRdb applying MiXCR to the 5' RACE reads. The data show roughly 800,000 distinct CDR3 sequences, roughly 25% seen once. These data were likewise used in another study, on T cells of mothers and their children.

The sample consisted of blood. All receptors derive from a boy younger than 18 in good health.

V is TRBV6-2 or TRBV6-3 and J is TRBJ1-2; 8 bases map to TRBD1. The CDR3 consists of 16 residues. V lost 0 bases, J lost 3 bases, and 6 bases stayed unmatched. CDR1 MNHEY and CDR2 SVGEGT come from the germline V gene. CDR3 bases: TGTGCCAGCAGTTACTCGACGGACAGGGATCACTATGGCTACACCTTC. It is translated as CASSYSTDRDHYGYTF.

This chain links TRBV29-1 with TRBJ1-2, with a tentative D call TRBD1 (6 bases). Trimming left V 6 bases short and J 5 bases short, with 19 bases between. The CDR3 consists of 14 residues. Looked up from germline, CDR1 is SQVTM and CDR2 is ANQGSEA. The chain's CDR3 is CSVEKGGSEYGYTF. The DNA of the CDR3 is TGCAGCGTCGAGAAGGGGGGCAGCGAGTATGGCTACACCTTC.

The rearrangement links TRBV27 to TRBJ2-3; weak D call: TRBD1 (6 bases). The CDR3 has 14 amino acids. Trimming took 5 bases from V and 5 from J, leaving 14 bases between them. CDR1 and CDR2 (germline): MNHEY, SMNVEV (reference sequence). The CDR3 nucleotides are TGTGCCAGCAGTCAGTCAGGGGAAGGAGATACGCAGTATTTT. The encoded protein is CASSQSGEGDTQYF.

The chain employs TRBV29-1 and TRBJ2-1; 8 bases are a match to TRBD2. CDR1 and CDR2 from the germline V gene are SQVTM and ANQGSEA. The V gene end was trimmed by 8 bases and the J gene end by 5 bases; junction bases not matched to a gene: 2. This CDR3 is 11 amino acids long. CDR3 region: CSPAGDNEQFF. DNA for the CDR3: TGCAGCCCAGCGGGAGACAATGAGCAGTTCTTC.

The chain's CDR3 is CASSLDPRSSYEQYF. CDR3 bases: TGTGCCAGCAGCTTAGATCCCCGGAGCTCCTACGAGCAGTACTTC. This chain joins TRBV11-2 and TRBJ2-5; no reliable D call. The assigned J gene may be wrong: the sequence end matches TRBJ2-7 better. Germline CDR1 and CDR2: SGHAT and FQNNGV. CDR3 length: 15 amino acids.

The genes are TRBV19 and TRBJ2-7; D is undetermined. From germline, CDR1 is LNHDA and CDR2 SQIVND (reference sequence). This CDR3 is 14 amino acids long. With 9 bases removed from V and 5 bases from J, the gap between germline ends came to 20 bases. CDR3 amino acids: CARVTGPLVHEQYF. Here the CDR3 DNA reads TGTGCCAGGGTGACGGGTCCTCTTGTTCACGAGCAGTACTTC.

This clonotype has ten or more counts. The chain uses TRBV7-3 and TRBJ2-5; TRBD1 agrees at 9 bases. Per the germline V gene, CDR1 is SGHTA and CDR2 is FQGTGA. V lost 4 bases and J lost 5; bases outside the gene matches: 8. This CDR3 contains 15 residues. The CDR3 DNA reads TGTGCCAGCAGCTCCGGACAGGGGCTGGGGGAGACCCAGTACTTC. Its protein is CASSSGQGLGETQYF.